What follows is one T cell receptor beta chain and its context. Its target is not known. The CDR3 runs to 13 residues. The ends were cut back, 4 bases at V and 7 bases at J, with 13 bases in the middle. Germline V gene data show CDR1 as MNHEY and CDR2 as SVGEGT. Each CDR3 protein gets one entry after TCRdb re-called the RT-PCR reads with MiXCR. The table has 450,000 to 700,000 distinct CDR3 sequences, about 14% seen once. The data derive from a study of response to subunit inactivated influenza vaccine. Points from the study as a whole: Authors suggested that a seasonal influenza vaccination recruits few new T cells each time.

The rearrangement links TRBV6-2 or TRBV6-3 to TRBJ1-2; D not certain. The origin of this receptor is a man aged 45-60 years who received an inactivated influenza vaccine. The sample here was PBMCs from blood, taken 11 to 12 days after vaccination. The CDR3, as DNA: TGTGCCAGCAGTTTCAGGAGTGCCTCTGGCTACACCTTC. This translates into CASSFRSASGYTF.